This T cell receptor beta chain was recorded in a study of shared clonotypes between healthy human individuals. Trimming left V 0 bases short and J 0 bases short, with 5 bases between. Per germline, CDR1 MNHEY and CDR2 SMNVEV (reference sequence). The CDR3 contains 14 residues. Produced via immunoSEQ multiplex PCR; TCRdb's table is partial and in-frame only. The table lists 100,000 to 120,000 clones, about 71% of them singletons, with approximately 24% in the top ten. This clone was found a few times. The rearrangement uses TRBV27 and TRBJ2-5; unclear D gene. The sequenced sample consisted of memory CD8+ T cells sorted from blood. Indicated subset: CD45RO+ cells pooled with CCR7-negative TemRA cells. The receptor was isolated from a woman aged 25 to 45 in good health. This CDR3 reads CASSLSGYQETQYF. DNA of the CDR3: TGTGCCAGCAGTTTATCAGGGTACCAAGAGACCCAGTACTTC.